Reported below is one T cell receptor (beta chain). TCRdb re-analysed the 5' RACE reads in MiXCR, keeping a single row per CDR3 protein. Counted here are some 790,000 distinct CDR3 sequences, about 20% occurring once; the ten biggest clones make up around 14%. This sample is drawn from a study of identical twins. Trimming removed 1 base at V and 5 bases at J, with 8 bases between. This CDR3 spans 13 amino acids. Germline CDR1 reads SGDLS; CDR2 reads YYNGEE. The data were also submitted as part of a second study, on T cells expressing NK-cell markers.

This rearrangement joins TRBV9 to TRBJ2-3; D remains unclear. The sample consisted of PBMCs. This clonotype was sampled from a woman aged 18-29 years in good health. This CDR3 is CASSVSYRDTQYF. The CDR3 DNA reads as TGTGCCAGCAGCGTATCCTACCGAGATACGCAGTATTTT.